In this sample, the clone carrying this TCR beta chain turned up many times. Its antigen is unknown. This entry is derived from a study of T cells in Graves' hyperthyroidism and ophthalmopathy. General study results and limits: The majority of expanded thyroid clonotypes above 0.001 also appeared in blood.

CDR1 and CDR2 (germline): KGHDR, SFDVKD. This CDR3 has 13 residues. Trimming took 12 bases from V and 1 from J, leaving 14 bases between them. The hyperthyroidism was newly diagnosed and had lasted under 2 months; the patients were aged 18 to 65. Clinical symptoms, serum thyroxine, TRAb, thyroid ultrasound and orbital computed tomography informed diagnoses. Authors of the study amplified TCR beta CDR3 regions from RNA transcripts. The study used the HTBI primer set for a first-round RT-PCR of the TCR CDR3. TCRdb re-derived calls from the multiplex PCR reads in MiXCR, one entry per CDR3 protein. The data hold roughly 500,000 distinct CDR3 sequences, with approximately 15% observed a single time.

This TCR was sampled from a woman in her twenties or thirties with Graves' hyperthyroidism that later progressed to Graves' ophthalmopathy. This chain uses TRBV24-1 with TRBJ1-2; D gene uncertain. The sequenced material came from blood. CDR3 nucleotides: TGTGCCGCCCAGGACGGGGATAACTATGGCTACACCTTC. Residues: CAAQDGDNYGYTF.